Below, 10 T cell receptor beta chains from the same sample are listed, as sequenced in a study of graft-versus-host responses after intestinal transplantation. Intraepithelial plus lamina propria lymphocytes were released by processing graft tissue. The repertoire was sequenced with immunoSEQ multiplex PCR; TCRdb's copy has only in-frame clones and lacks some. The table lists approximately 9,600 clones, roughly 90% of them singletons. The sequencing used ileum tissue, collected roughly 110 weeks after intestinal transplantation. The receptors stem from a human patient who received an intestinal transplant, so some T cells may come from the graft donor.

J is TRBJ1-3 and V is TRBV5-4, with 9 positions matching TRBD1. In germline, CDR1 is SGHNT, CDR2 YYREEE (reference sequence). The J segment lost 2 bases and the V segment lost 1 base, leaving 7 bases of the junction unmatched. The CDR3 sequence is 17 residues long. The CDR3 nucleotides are TGTGCCAGCAGCTTGCTTCCGACAGGGGGAGCTGGAAACACCATATATTTT. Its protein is CASSLLPTGGAGNTIYF.

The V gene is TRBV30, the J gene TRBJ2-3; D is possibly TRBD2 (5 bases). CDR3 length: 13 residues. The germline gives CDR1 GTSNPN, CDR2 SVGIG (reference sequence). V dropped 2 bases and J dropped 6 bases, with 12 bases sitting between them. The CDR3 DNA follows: TGTGCCTGGAGTCGTGGAGGAGCGGATACGCAGTATTTT. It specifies CAWSRGGADTQYF.

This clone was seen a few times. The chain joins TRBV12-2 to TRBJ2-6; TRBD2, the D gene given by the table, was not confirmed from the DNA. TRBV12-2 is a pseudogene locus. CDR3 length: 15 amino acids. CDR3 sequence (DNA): TGTGCAAGTCGCCTCGGAGGGGCCGGGGCCAACGTCCTGACTTTC. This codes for CASRLGGAGANVLTF.

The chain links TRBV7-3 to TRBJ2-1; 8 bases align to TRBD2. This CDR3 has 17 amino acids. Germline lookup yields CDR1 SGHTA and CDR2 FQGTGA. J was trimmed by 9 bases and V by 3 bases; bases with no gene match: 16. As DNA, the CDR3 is TGTGCCAGCAGCTTGGTGAGCGGGAGTGGAGGGGGGAGTGAGCAGTTCTTC. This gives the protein CASSLVSGSGGGSEQFF. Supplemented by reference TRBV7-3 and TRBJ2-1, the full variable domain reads GAGVSQTPSNKVTEKGKYVELRCDPISGHTALYWYRQSLGQGPEFLIYFQGTGAADDSGLPNDRFFAVRPEGSVSTLKIQRTERGDSAVYLCASSLVSGSGGGSEQFFGPGTRLTVL.

The CDR3 sequence is CASSLGQFMTNTIYF. The CDR3 DNA sequence: TGTGCCAGCAGTTTAGGACAGTTTATGACGAACACCATATATTTT. The rearrangement links TRBV28 to TRBJ1-3; the D gene is possibly TRBD1 (6 bases). Germline-derived CDR1 and CDR2 are MDHEN and SYDVKM. The V end lost 2 bases, the J end lost 7 bases, and 15 bases lay between the germline ends. This CDR3 has 15 amino acids.

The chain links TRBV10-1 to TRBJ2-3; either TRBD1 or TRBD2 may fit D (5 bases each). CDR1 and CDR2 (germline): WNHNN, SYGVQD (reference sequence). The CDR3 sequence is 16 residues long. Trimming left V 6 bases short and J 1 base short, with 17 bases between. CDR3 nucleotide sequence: TGCGCCAGCAGCGCAACTTCAGGGACCGGCACAGATACGCAGTATTTT. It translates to CASSATSGTGTDTQYF.

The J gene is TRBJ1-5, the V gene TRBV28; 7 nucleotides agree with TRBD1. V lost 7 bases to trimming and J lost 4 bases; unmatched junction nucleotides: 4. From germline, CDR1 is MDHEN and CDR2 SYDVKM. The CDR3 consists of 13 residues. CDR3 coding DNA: TGTGCCAGCAATCAGGGGGGGAATCAGCCCCAGCATTTT. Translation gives CASNQGGNQPQHF.

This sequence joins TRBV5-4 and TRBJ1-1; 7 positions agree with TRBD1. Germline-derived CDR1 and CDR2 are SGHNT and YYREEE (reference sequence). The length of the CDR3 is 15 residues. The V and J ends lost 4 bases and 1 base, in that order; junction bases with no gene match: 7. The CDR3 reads CASSHIQGSNTEAFF. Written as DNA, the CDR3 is TGTGCCAGCAGCCATATACAGGGGTCGAACACTGAAGCTTTCTTT. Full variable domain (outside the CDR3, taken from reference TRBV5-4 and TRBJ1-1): ETGVTQSPTHLIKTRGQQVTLRCSSQSGHNTVSWYQQALGQGPQFIFQYYREEENGRGNFPPRFSGLQFPNYSSELNVNALELDDSALYLCASSHIQGSNTEAFFGQGTRLTVV.

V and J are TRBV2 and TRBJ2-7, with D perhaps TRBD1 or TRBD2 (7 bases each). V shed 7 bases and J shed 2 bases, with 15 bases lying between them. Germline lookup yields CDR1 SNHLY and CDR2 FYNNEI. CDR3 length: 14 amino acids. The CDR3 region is CASITQGGAYEQYF. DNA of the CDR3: TGTGCCAGCATCACCCAGGGGGGGGCCTACGAGCAGTACTTC.

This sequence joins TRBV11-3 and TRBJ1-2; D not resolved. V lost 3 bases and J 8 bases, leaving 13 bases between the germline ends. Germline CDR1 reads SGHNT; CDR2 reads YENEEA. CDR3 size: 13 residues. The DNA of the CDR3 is TGTGCCAGCAGCTTGCTTTTGGAGTTGGGCTACACCTTC. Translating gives CASSLLLELGYTF.